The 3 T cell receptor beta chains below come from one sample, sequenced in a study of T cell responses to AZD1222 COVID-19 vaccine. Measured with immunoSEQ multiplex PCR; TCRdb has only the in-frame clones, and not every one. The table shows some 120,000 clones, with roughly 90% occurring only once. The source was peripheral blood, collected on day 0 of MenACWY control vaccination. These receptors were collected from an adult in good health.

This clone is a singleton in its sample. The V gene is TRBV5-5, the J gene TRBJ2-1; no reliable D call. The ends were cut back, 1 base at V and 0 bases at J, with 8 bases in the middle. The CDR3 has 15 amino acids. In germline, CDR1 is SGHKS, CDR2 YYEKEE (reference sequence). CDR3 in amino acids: CASSLSRSSYNEQFF. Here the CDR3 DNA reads TGTGCCAGCAGCTTGTCACGGAGCTCCTACAATGAGCAGTTCTTC.

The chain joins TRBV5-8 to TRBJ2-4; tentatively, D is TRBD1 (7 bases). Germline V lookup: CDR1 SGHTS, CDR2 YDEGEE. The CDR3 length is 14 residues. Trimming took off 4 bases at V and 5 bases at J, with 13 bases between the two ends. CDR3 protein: CASSGGTAENIQYF. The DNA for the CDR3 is TGTGCCAGCAGCGGCGGGACAGCGGAAAACATTCAGTACTTC.

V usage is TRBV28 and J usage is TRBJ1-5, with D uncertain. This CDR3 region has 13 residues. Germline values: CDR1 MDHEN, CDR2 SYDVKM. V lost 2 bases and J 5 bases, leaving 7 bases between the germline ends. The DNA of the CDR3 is TGTGCCAGCAGTTTAAATCCCTATCAGCCCCAGCATTTT. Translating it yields CASSLNPYQPQHF. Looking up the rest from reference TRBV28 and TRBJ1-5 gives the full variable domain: DVKVTQSSRYLVKRTGEKVFLECVQDMDHENMFWYRQDPGLGLRLIYFSYDVKMKEKGDIPEGYSVSREKKERFSLILESASTNQTSMYLCASSLNPYQPQHFGDGTRLSIL.